The 18 T cell receptor beta chains presented below share a single source sample, sequenced in a study of blood T cells in healthy people across ages. Alongside a J-beta primer mix, a sample-barcoded 5' primer served in a second PCR lasting about 7 to 11 cycles. TCRdb analysed the 5' RACE reads with MiXCR anew, one entry per CDR3 protein. Altogether just under 750,000 distinct CDR3 sequences are present, 22% being singletons, with the ten largest covering about 22%. What was sequenced was blood. The source of these receptors is a man aged 65 to 79 in good health.

The sample holds many counts of this clonotype. The J gene is TRBJ2-3, the V gene TRBV7-2; TRBD1 matches at 9 bases. This CDR3 has 14 residues. Germline V gives CDR1 SGHTA, CDR2 FQGNSA. V gave up 11 bases and J gave up 6 bases; unmatched junction bases: 12. CDR3 DNA sequence: TGTGCCTCTTCTCCACAGGGGGCGTCGGATACGCAGTATTTT. It specifies CASSPQGASDTQYF.

This clonotype has a single count. This chain joins TRBV19 and TRBJ2-3; tentatively, D is TRBD2 (5 bases). The CDR3 loop spans 13 amino acids. Germline V lookup: CDR1 LNHDA, CDR2 SQIVND (reference sequence). V lost 7 bases to trimming and J lost 0 bases, with 8 bases between them. The CDR3 sequence: CASNGLSTDTQYF. The DNA of the CDR3 is TGTGCCAGTAACGGACTCAGCACAGATACGCAGTATTTT.

This clonotype was counted at least ten times. The chain has TRBV29-1 and TRBJ2-3, with TRBD1 matching 9 bases. The CDR3 loop spans 15 amino acids. The germline CDR1 and CDR2 sequences are SQVTM and ANQGSEA. CDR3 nucleotides: TGCAGTATGCCGGACAGGGGATCTAGCACAGATACGCAGTATTTT. Protein sequence: CSMPDRGSSTDTQYF.

This chain uses TRBV12-3 or TRBV12-4 with TRBJ2-7, with 7 bases that match TRBD2. With V trimmed by 3 bases and J by 6 bases, 5 bases remained unmatched. This CDR3 is 13 amino acids long. The CDR3 DNA sequence: TGTGCCAGCAGTTTCGGGGGGTTGGGCGAGCAGTACTTC. Its translation is CASSFGGLGEQYF.

The CDR3 region is CASSLLRGVGTEAFF. CDR3 DNA: TGTGCCAGCAGTCTTCTCCGTGGGGTCGGCACTGAAGCTTTCTTT. This sequence joins TRBV28 and TRBJ1-1; D remains unclear. V shed 5 bases and J shed 4 bases, with 17 bases lying between them. This CDR3 has 15 residues. CDR1 is MDHEN and CDR2 is SYDVKM in the germline V gene.

This clonotype was found many times. The gene calls are TRBV12-3 or TRBV12-4 and TRBJ2-1, with TRBD2 matching over 10 bases. V gave up 5 bases and J gave up 6 bases; unmatched junction bases: 4. This CDR3 is built from 14 residues. CDR3 sequence: CASSPGLASNEQFF. For the CDR3, the DNA is TGTGCCAGCAGTCCGGGACTAGCGAGCAATGAGCAGTTCTTC.

V is TRBV6-5 and J is TRBJ2-7; D gene unclear. CDR1 and CDR2 from the germline V gene are MNHEY and SVGAGI. The V end lost 10 bases, the J end lost 2 bases, and 9 bases lay between the germline ends. CDR3 size: 11 residues. CDR3 sequence reads: CATRGTYEQYF. For the CDR3, the DNA is TGTGCCACCCGAGGTACCTACGAGCAGTACTTC.

The table lists this clonotype with a few counts. The chain has TRBV7-8 and TRBJ2-1; 11 bases fit TRBD2. The CDR3 length is 14 residues. V dropped 5 bases and J dropped 6; count of bases not matched to a gene: 3. Per germline, CDR1 SGHVS and CDR2 FQNEAQ. In DNA form, the CDR3 reads TGTGCCAGCAGCCTGGGACTAGCGGTCAATGAGCAGTTCTTC. Amino acids: CASSLGLAVNEQFF.

The J gene is TRBJ1-1, the V gene TRBV20-1; TRBD1 agrees at 9 bases. After removal of 4 bases from V and 8 bases from J, the junction contained 17 bases not matched to a gene. In germline, CDR1 is DFQATT, CDR2 SNEGSKA (reference sequence). The CDR3 extends over 16 amino acids. DNA for the CDR3: TGCAGTGCTAACCTGGACAGGGGTTTTTTTACCTCCGAAGCTTTCTTT. Amino acids: CSANLDRGFFTSEAFF.

In this sample, this clonotype turned up a few times. V and J are TRBV29-1 and TRBJ1-1, with D maybe TRBD1 (5 bases). V was cut by 2 bases and J by 0 bases, with 7 bases left in between. This CDR3 spans 13 amino acids. Germline lookup yields CDR1 SQVTM and CDR2 ANQGSEA. CDR3 loop: CSVEKGLNTEAFF. CDR3 nucleotide sequence: TGCAGCGTTGAAAAGGGGCTGAACACTGAAGCTTTCTTT.

The chain joins TRBV25-1 to TRBJ2-5; D possibly corresponds to TRBD2 (5 bases). The J call may be wrong; the DNA end is better matched by TRBJ2-1. Germline V gives CDR1 MGHDK, CDR2 SYGVNS. CDR3 length: 14 residues. This chain's CDR3 is CASNAGVSHNEQFF. CDR3 bases: TGTGCCAGCAACGCGGGTGTATCGCACAATGAGCAGTTCTTC.

CDR3 sequence (DNA): TGCAGCGTTCTTAGCGGAGTGGGAACTAGCACAGATACGCAGTATTTT. Amino acids: CSVLSGVGTSTDTQYF. The J gene is TRBJ2-3, the V gene TRBV29-1, with D possibly TRBD2 on 6 matching bases. Germline-derived CDR1 and CDR2 are SQVTM and ANQGSEA. The CDR3 is 16 amino acids. V gave up 5 bases and J gave up 0 bases, with 18 bases separating them.

This clonotype was counted many times. The DNA for the CDR3 is TGCGCCAGCAGCCAAGACCGGACAGGATCCTCCCTCTACGAGCAGTACGTC. Protein sequence: CASSQDRTGSSLYEQYV. The gene calls are TRBV4-3 and TRBJ2-7; TRBD1 aligns across 7 bases. Germline values: CDR1 LGHNA, CDR2 YSLEER. V lost 0 bases to trimming and J lost 3 bases; unmatched junction nucleotides: 11. This CDR3 is built from 17 residues.

With respect to this clonotype: The conserved closing phenylalanine or tryptophan is absent in this CDR3, likely reflecting a read error. The chain couples TRBV5-1 to TRBJ1-5; 7 bases match TRBD1. Losses at the gene ends were 4 bases for V and 5 bases for J; bases not matched to a gene: 6. This CDR3 is built from 14 residues. CDR1 is SGHRS and CDR2 is YFSETQ in the germline V gene. Written as DNA, the CDR3 is TGCGCCAGCAGCGTGGTGACAGGGTATCAGCCCCAGCATCTT. This sequence encodes CASSVVTGYQPQHL.

This clonotype was recorded a few times. The V call is TRBV12-3 or TRBV12-4, the J call TRBJ2-1, with 7 bases identical to TRBD2. The CDR3 totals 14 residues. V shed 0 bases and J 10 bases; nucleotides not matched to a gene: 6. The CDR3: CASSLALAVGEQFF. CDR3 nucleotides: TGTGCCAGCAGTTTAGCTCTAGCGGTGGGAGAGCAGTTCTTC.

The rearrangement links TRBV4-1 to TRBJ2-7; D is undetermined. Trimming stripped 3 bases from V and 5 bases from J, with 8 bases between. CDR3 length: 12 residues. In germline, CDR1 is MGHRA, CDR2 YSYEKL. DNA for the CDR3: TGCGCCAGCAGCCACCCGGTCAACGAGCAGTACGTC. It is translated as CASSHPVNEQYV.

This CDR3 is CASSQVAPYGYTF. In nucleotides, the CDR3 is TGTGCCAGCAGCCAAGTTGCCCCCTATGGCTACACCTTC. The rearrangement joins TRBV7-2 to TRBJ1-2, with D hard to call. This CDR3 is 13 amino acids long. Germline V gene lookup returns CDR1 SGHTA and CDR2 FQGNSA. V lost 5 bases and J lost 4, with 11 bases in between.

V usage is TRBV6-6 and J usage is TRBJ2-4, with 8 bases aligning to TRBD1. The trim removed 5 bases at V and 8 bases at J, leaving 11 bases unmatched. The CDR3 contains 15 residues. In germline, CDR1 is MNHNY, CDR2 SVGAGI (reference sequence). The CDR3 sequence: CASSDPSGGIDIQYF. For the CDR3, the DNA is TGTGCCAGCAGTGATCCCTCAGGGGGCATAGACATTCAGTACTTC.